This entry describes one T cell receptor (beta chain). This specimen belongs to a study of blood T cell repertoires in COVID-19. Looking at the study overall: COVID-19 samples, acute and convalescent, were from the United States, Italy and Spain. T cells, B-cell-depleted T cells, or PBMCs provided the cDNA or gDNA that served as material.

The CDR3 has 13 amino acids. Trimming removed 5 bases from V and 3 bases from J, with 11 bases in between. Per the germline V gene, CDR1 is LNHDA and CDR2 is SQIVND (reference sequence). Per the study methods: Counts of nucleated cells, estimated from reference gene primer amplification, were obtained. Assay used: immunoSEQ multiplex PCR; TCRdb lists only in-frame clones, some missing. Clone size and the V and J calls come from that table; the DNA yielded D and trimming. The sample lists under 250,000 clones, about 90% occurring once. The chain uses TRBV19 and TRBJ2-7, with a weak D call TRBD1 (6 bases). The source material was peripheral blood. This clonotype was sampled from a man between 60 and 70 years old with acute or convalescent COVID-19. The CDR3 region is CASSLGAGYEQYF. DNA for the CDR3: TGTGCCAGTAGTTTGGGGGCTGGCTACGAGCAGTACTTC.